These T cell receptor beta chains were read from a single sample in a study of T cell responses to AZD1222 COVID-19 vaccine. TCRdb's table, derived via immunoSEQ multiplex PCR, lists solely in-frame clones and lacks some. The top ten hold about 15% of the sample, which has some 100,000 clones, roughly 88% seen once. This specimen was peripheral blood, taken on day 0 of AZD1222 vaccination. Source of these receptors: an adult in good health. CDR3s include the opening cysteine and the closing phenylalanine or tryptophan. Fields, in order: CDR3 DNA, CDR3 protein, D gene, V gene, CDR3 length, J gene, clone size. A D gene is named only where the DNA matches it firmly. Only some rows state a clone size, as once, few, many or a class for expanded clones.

TGTGCCAGCAGCCAAAGGGGCAGGGCGGGTGAAAAACTGTTTTTT | CASSQRGRAGEKLFF | NA | TRBV2 | 15 | TRBJ1-4 | NA
TGTGCCAGCAGCTCATGGTCCGGGACAGGGGGCTCTGGCGGTCAGCCCCAGCATTTT | CASSSWSGTGGSGGQPQHF | TRBD1 | TRBV7-9 | 19 | TRBJ1-5 | NA
TGTGCCAGCTCACCGAACAGGGGGCATGGGACGGCTTTCTTT | CASSPNRGHGTAFF | TRBD1 | TRBV18 | 14 | TRBJ1-1 | once
TGTGCCAGCAGTTACATCGGGAGTTCAACTAACTATGGCTACACCTTC | CASSYIGSSTNYGYTF | NA | TRBV6-5 | 16 | TRBJ1-2 | NA
TGTGCCAGCAGTCTACAGGGGTTGGGAAACACCATATATTTT | CASSLQGLGNTIYF | TRBD1 | TRBV7-2 | 14 | TRBJ1-3 | few
TGTGCCAGCAGCGTACGGAGCAATCAGCCCCAGCATTTT | CASSVRSNQPQHF | NA | TRBV9 | 13 | TRBJ1-5 | NA
TGTGCCAGCAGACCCAGCGGGGGGGCTAATCATGAGCAGTTCTTC | CASRPSGGANHEQFF | TRBD2 | TRBV6-5 | 15 | TRBJ2-1 | NA
TGTGCCAGCAGCAATCAGGGGGCGCTTTCCTACGAGCAGTACTTC | CASSNQGALSYEQYF | TRBD1 | TRBV6-5 | 15 | TRBJ2-7 | NA
TGTGCCTCCTCAAAGAGGGGGGCGGTAACAGATACGCAGTATTTT | CASSKRGAVTDTQYF | NA | TRBV30 | 15 | TRBJ2-3 | NA
TGTGCCAGCTCACCTACGTCCGGCGTGGCGTGGACTGAAGCTTTCTTT | CASSPTSGVAWTEAFF | NA | TRBV18 | 16 | TRBJ1-1 | once
TGTGCCTGGAGCAAGCCCATCGAGGGTGAAAAACTGTTTTTT | CAWSKPIEGEKLFF | NA | TRBV30 | 14 | TRBJ1-4 | once
TGTGCCAGCAGTATCGGACCTTCGGTGGGTTCACCCCTCCACTTT | CASSIGPSVGSPLHF | NA | TRBV6-6 | 15 | TRBJ1-6 | NA
TGTGCCAGCAGTTTATCAAGGTTTCCTAATTCACCCCTCCACTTT | CASSLSRFPNSPLHF | NA | TRBV27 | 15 | TRBJ1-6 | NA
TGTGCCAGCAGGACAGACACTAATGAAAAACTGTTTTTT | CASRTDTNEKLFF | NA | TRBV2 | 13 | TRBJ1-4 | NA
TGTGCCAGCAGCCCCGGGGGAACCACCATATATTTT | CASSPGGTTIYF | NA | TRBV7-6 | 12 | TRBJ1-3 | once
TGTGCCAGCAGCCAAGTGACTAGCGGGGGGCGCCGGGAGCTGTTTTTT | CASSQVTSGGRRELFF | TRBD2 | TRBV3-1/TRBV3-2 | 16 | TRBJ2-2 | NA
TGTGCCAGCAGCTTAAGTAGGGGGTCGGAGACCCAGTACTTC | CASSLSRGSETQYF | NA | TRBV7-2 | 14 | TRBJ2-5 | NA
TGTGCCAGCAGCCAGGACCGACGAGGTAGGTCCTACGAGCAGTACTTC | CASSQDRRGRSYEQYF | NA | TRBV4-2 | 16 | TRBJ2-7 | few
TGTGCCAGCAGGGGAGGACCATCCAGGGTAAACAATCAGCCCCAGCATTTT | CASRGGPSRVNNQPQHF | NA | TRBV2 | 17 | TRBJ1-5 | NA
TGTGCCAGCACCCTAGGTGGGACAGACGGAAACATTCAGTACTTC | CASTLGGTDGNIQYF | TRBD1 | TRBV7-9 | 15 | TRBJ2-4 | NA
TGCAGTGCCTCGGGTAACTATGGCTACACCTTC | CSASGNYGYTF | NA | TRBV20-1 | 11 | TRBJ1-2 | NA
TGCGCCAGCAGCTTGAATGGACAGGCCTACGAGCAGTACTTC | CASSLNGQAYEQYF | TRBD1 | TRBV5-1 | 14 | TRBJ2-7 | NA
TGCGCCAGCAGCTTGGTGTCCAACCAAGAGACCCAGTACTTC | CASSLVSNQETQYF | NA | TRBV5-1 | 14 | TRBJ2-5 | NA
TGTGCCAGCAGCCTGACAGGGTTGCGATCACCCCTCCACTTT | CASSLTGLRSPLHF | TRBD1 | TRBV7-9 | 14 | TRBJ1-6 | NA
TGTGCCAGCAGCTTAGACCTAGCGGGGGCATACACAGATACGCAGTATTTT | CASSLDLAGAYTDTQYF | TRBD2 | TRBV7-9 | 17 | TRBJ2-3 | NA
TGTGCCAGCAGTTCCGTTTCATACAATGAGCAGTTCTTC | CASSSVSYNEQFF | NA | TRBV12-3/TRBV12-4 | 13 | TRBJ2-1 | NA
TGCGCCAGCAGCCAAATGTGGCAGGGGGTGGGTGAGCAGTACTTC | CASSQMWQGVGEQYF | TRBD1 | TRBV4-3 | 15 | TRBJ2-7 | NA
TGTGCCAGTAGTAAATCGACGGATGAGCAGTTCTTC | CASSKSTDEQFF | NA | TRBV19 | 12 | TRBJ2-1 | NA
TGTGCCAGCACCCTTCAGGGGGCGTATGGCTACACCTTC | CASTLQGAYGYTF | TRBD1 | TRBV7-2 | 13 | TRBJ1-2 | once
TGTGCCAGCAGCTTTAGCGGGGGCATGGGGGATGAGCAGTTCTTC | CASSFSGGMGDEQFF | TRBD2 | TRBV11-3 | 15 | TRBJ2-1 | NA
TGCGCCAGCAGCGTGAATGGACAGGGGATCACTGAAGCTTTCTTT | CASSVNGQGITEAFF | TRBD1 | TRBV5-1 | 15 | TRBJ1-1 | NA
TGTGCCAGCAGCTCGACCACCGGGGAGCTGTTTTTT | CASSSTTGELFF | NA | TRBV7-3 | 12 | TRBJ2-2 | NA
TGTGCCACCAGTGAAGACTCCGGGGAGCTGTTTTTT | CATSEDSGELFF | NA | TRBV24-1 | 12 | TRBJ2-2 | NA
TGTGCCAGCAGCTTAGCCCAAGGGTGGAACACCGGGGAGCTGTTTTTT | CASSLAQGWNTGELFF | NA | TRBV7-9 | 16 | TRBJ2-2 | NA
TGTGCCAGCAGTTACGGTTCCCAGCGGGCTTTCTTT | CASSYGSQRAFF | NA | TRBV28 | 12 | TRBJ1-1 | NA
TGTGCCAGCAGCAAAGGGCCGGCGGGGATCTGTCAGCCCCAGCATTTT | CASSKGPAGICQPQHF | NA | TRBV21-1 | 16 | TRBJ1-5 | NA
TGTGCCAGCAGCTTCCAGAAAAATGAGCAGTTCTTC | CASSFQKNEQFF | NA | TRBV11-1 | 12 | TRBJ2-1 | few
TGTGCCAGCAAGGAGTACACCGGGGAGCTGTTTTTT | CASKEYTGELFF | NA | TRBV27 | 12 | TRBJ2-2 | NA
TGTGCCAGCAGCTTGGGTAATGAGCAGTTCTTC | CASSLGNEQFF | NA | TRBV5-6 | 11 | TRBJ2-1 | few
TGTGCCAGCTCACCTCCCGGGACAGGAAATACAAACTATGGCTACACCTTC | CASSPPGTGNTNYGYTF | TRBD1 | TRBV18 | 17 | TRBJ1-2 | NA
TGTGCCACCAGTGATTTGGGGAGCGAGACCCAGTACTTC | CATSDLGSETQYF | NA | TRBV24-1 | 13 | TRBJ2-5 | NA
TGTGCCTGGAGTACCCCGGGCAATAATTCACCCCTCCACTTT | CAWSTPGNNSPLHF | NA | TRBV30 | 14 | TRBJ1-6 | NA
TGTGCCAGCAGTTTAGGTGGGCAGGCCCTGGGGGAGACCCAGTACTTC | CASSLGGQALGETQYF | NA | TRBV28 | 16 | TRBJ2-5 | NA
TGCGCCAGCAGCCCCGGGGGTGTAAGAGAGCAGTACTTC | CASSPGGVREQYF | NA | TRBV5-1 | 13 | TRBJ2-7 | few
TGTGCCACCAGTGACCCAGGGACAGTCTATGGCTACACCTTC | CATSDPGTVYGYTF | TRBD1 | TRBV24-1 | 14 | TRBJ1-2 | NA
TGTGCCAGCAGAGGCTCCCAGGCCGTTTCCGGCTACACCTTC | CASRGSQAVSGYTF | NA | TRBV28 | 14 | TRBJ1-2 | NA
TGTGCCAGCAGTGCCGCCGGGACAGGGCTCTACGAGCAGTACTTC | CASSAAGTGLYEQYF | TRBD1 | TRBV6-6 | 15 | TRBJ2-7 | NA
TGTGCCACCACACCAGGGGGGGACTACGAGCAGTACTTC | CATTPGGDYEQYF | NA | TRBV19 | 13 | TRBJ2-7 | few
TGCGCCAGCAGCCCCCAAGCGGGGGTTATCACTGAAGCTTTCTTT | CASSPQAGVITEAFF | NA | TRBV4-3 | 15 | TRBJ1-1 | NA
TGCAGTGCTAGTCCCGGGACAGGGAGTTACGAGCAGTACTTC | CSASPGTGSYEQYF | TRBD1 | TRBV20-1 | 14 | TRBJ2-7 | few
TGTGCCAGCAGCTTGTTGGGGGGCGACCGTTATGGCTACACCTTC | CASSLLGGDRYGYTF | NA | TRBV5-5 | 15 | TRBJ1-2 | few
TGTGCCAGCAGCTTAGGGTCGATGGGCAAGTCTGGAAACACCATATATTTT | CASSLGSMGKSGNTIYF | NA | TRBV9 | 17 | TRBJ1-3 | NA
TGTGCCAGCAGCTCGCGGAGGGACACCGGGGAGCTGTTTTTT | CASSSRRDTGELFF | NA | TRBV7-8 | 14 | TRBJ2-2 | NA
TGTGCCAGCAGCCCGTCTCGCGGGAGGGCCGGGTACAATGAGCAGTTCTTC | CASSPSRGRAGYNEQFF | TRBD2 | TRBV7-2 | 17 | TRBJ2-1 | NA